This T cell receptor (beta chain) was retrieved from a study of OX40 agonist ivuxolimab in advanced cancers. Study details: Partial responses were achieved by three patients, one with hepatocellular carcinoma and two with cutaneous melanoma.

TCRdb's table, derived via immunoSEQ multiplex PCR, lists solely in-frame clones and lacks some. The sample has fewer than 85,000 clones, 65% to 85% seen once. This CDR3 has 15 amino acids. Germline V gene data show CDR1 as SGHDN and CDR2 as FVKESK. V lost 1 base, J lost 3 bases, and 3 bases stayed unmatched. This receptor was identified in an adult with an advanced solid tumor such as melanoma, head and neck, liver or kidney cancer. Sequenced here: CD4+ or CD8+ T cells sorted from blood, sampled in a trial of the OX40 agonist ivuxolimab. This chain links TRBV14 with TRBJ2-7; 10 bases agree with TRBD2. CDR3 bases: TGTGCCAGCAGCCAAGCAACTAGCGGGAACTACGAGCAGTACTTC. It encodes CASSQATSGNYEQYF.